This entry lists 27 T cell receptor beta chains sequenced from one sample in a study of blood T cell repertoires in COVID-19. Libraries were prepared by immunoSEQ multiplex PCR; TCRdb keeps only in-frame clonotypes and omits some of them. The table has hundreds of thousands of clones, approximately 90% seen once. The sample comprised peripheral blood. All receptors derive from a man aged 18 to 35 with active or convalescent COVID-19.

This chain joins TRBV21-1 and TRBJ2-3; the DNA was not compared with TRBD1, the D call given in the table. TRBV21-1 is termed a pseudogene. CDR3 length equals 16 residues. Written as DNA, the CDR3 is TGTGCCAGCAGCAAAGTCATGGGGGCATTGGCCGATACGCAGTATTTT. Translated, it gives CASSKVMGALADTQYF.

The rearrangement joins TRBV6-6 to TRBJ2-3, with D tentatively TRBD2 (5 bases). Germline loops: CDR1 MNHNY, CDR2 SVGAGI (reference sequence). Trimming left V 2 bases short and J 2 bases short, with 14 bases between. CDR3 length: 16 amino acids. The CDR3 sequence is CASSYPSADYTDTQYF. The CDR3 DNA follows: TGTGCCAGCAGTTACCCCTCCGCAGACTACACAGATACGCAGTATTTT.

This clone was found a few times. J is TRBJ1-2 and V is TRBV7-2; 8 positions match TRBD1. V shed 5 bases and J 5 bases; nucleotides not matched to a gene: 4. This CDR3 comprises 13 residues. Germline CDR1 SGHTA, CDR2 FQGNSA. The CDR3 region is CASSPGQGYGYTF. The DNA of the CDR3 is TGTGCCAGCAGCCCCGGACAGGGATATGGCTACACCTTC.

This clone is a singleton in its sample. The J gene is TRBJ2-7, the V gene TRBV27; 7 nucleotides match TRBD1. The CDR3 spans 16 residues. With 4 bases clipped from V and 6 bases from J, the junction kept 15 bases outside the gene matches. Germline loops: CDR1 MNHEY, CDR2 SMNVEV (reference sequence). CDR3 region: CASSSPLTDRDGEQYF. CDR3 DNA: TGTGCCAGCAGTTCCCCACTAACCGACAGGGATGGCGAGCAGTACTTC.

This chain links TRBV11-3 with TRBJ2-7; D might be TRBD2 (5 bases). This CDR3 has 12 residues. In germline, CDR1 is SGHNT, CDR2 YENEEA. V lost 5 bases and J lost 5, with 10 bases in between. The CDR3 DNA follows: TGTGCCAGCAGCGGAGAGGGCCACGAGCAGTACTTC. It translates to CASSGEGHEQYF.

This clone has a handful of counts. The chain joins TRBV19 to TRBJ2-2; D not certain. CDR1 and CDR2 from the germline V gene are LNHDA and SQIVND (reference sequence). The CDR3 length is 14 residues. Trimming shortened V by 11 bases and J by 3 bases, and 16 bases separated the two germline ends. The DNA for the CDR3 is TGTGCCTCTTCAGGATCCATCTACACCGGGGAGCTGTTTTTT. Residues: CASSGSIYTGELFF.

The chain couples TRBV19 to TRBJ2-1, with D tentatively TRBD2 (7 bases). The CDR3 loop spans 13 amino acids. Trimming cost V 6 bases and J 15 bases, with 21 bases left between them. CDR1 and CDR2 (germline): LNHDA, SQIVND (reference sequence). The CDR3 DNA reads TGTGCCAGTAGATCTAACAGGGAGGGGGGATGGTTCTTC. Protein: CASRSNREGGWFF.

The chain couples TRBV25-1 to TRBJ1-4; TRBD1 might be the D (6 bases). V lost 1 base and J lost 3, with 18 bases in between. CDR3 length: 18 residues. Germline loops: CDR1 MGHDK, CDR2 SYGVNS. In nucleotides, the CDR3 is TGTGCCAGCAGTGAATTTGCAGGGGTGGTCGGGTCTAATGAAAAACTGTTTTTT. Its protein is CASSEFAGVVGSNEKLFF.

The chain links TRBV3-1 (or the pseudogene TRBV3-2) to TRBJ2-3, with 13 bases lining up with TRBD2. The length of the CDR3 is 17 residues. Germline CDR1 is LGHDT and CDR2 is YNNKEL (reference sequence). V was clipped by 4 bases and J by 6 bases; unmatched bases: 10. CDR3: CASSRGTSGGARDTQYF. As DNA, the CDR3 is TGTGCCAGCAGCCGGGGAACTAGCGGGGGGGCGAGGGATACGCAGTATTTT.

The chain carries TRBV5-5 and TRBJ1-4, with D unclear. Germline V gene data show CDR1 as SGHKS and CDR2 as YYEKEE (reference sequence). V shed 6 bases and J shed 7 bases, with 28 bases lying between them. This CDR3 is 18 amino acids long. CDR3 loop: CASNETEHVHGSSEKLFF. The CDR3 DNA sequence: TGTGCCAGCAACGAAACGGAACATGTCCACGGGAGTAGTGAAAAACTGTTTTTT.

CDR3 in amino acids: CASSPSGGLGYEQYF. For the CDR3, the DNA is TGTGCCAGCTCACCGTCGGGGGGGCTTGGCTACGAGCAGTACTTC. The V gene is TRBV18, the J gene TRBJ2-7; 8 bases align to TRBD2. Per the germline V gene, CDR1 is KGHSH and CDR2 is LQKENI. The length of the CDR3 is 15 residues. V shed 3 bases, J shed 3 bases, and the junction held 7 bases outside the gene matches.

V is TRBV7-8 and J is TRBJ2-3; 7 nucleotides align to TRBD2. Germline lookup yields CDR1 SGHVS and CDR2 FQNEAQ. The V and J ends lost 1 base and 6 bases, in that order; junction bases with no gene match: 7. CDR3 size: 15 residues. CDR3 sequence reads: CASSLVGGGWDTQYF. In DNA, the CDR3 is TGTGCCAGCAGCTTAGTGGGCGGGGGTTGGGATACGCAGTATTTT.

The genes are TRBV4-1 and TRBJ1-6; TRBD1 might be the D (6 bases). The CDR3 covers 14 residues. Trimming removed 3 bases from V and 11 bases from J, with 14 bases in between. Germline V CDR1 and CDR2: MGHRA, YSYEKL. The CDR3 reads CASSHRQDSPPLHF. The DNA of the CDR3 is TGCGCCAGCAGCCATCGACAGGATTCGCCACCCCTCCACTTT.

The chain couples TRBV7-7 to TRBJ2-2; 7 nucleotides match TRBD1. The CDR3 is 17 residues long. Germline V gene lookup returns CDR1 SSHAT and CDR2 FNYEAQ (reference sequence). V lost 3 bases, J lost 6 bases, and 13 bases stayed unmatched. CDR3 bases: TGTGCCAGCAGCTTCCGAGCGACAGGGTCGAGGGCCGGGGAGCTGTTTTTT. Translation: CASSFRATGSRAGELFF.

This clone showed up just a few times. The J gene is TRBJ1-5, the V gene TRBV7-8; D perhaps matches TRBD1 (5 bases). The CDR3 consists of 14 residues. The germline V gene has CDR1 SGHVS and CDR2 FQNEAQ. V lost 7 bases, J lost 3 bases, and 13 bases lay in between. In DNA, the CDR3 is TGTGCCAGCACCAATGGGGGGGACAATCAGCCCCAGCATTTT. It yields the protein CASTNGGDNQPQHF.

CDR3 nucleotide sequence: TGTGCCAGCAGTCATGGACTGGCCTACGAGCAGTACTTC. It yields the protein CASSHGLAYEQYF. The J gene is TRBJ2-7, the V gene TRBV6-6, with D possibly matching TRBD2 (5 bases). Germline V gene lookup returns CDR1 MNHNY and CDR2 SVGAGI (reference sequence). The CDR3 is 13 amino acids. V lost 5 bases to trimming and J lost 2 bases, with 10 bases between them.

The chain recombines TRBV19 with TRBJ2-2; 16 nucleotides agree with TRBD2. Losses at the gene ends were 5 bases for V and 4 bases for J; bases not matched to a gene: 7. Germline loops: CDR1 LNHDA, CDR2 SQIVND (reference sequence). The CDR3 is 18 residues long. The CDR3 DNA follows: TGTGCCAGTAGTCTGGGACTAGCGGGAGGGCGTTTCACCGGGGAGCTGTTTTTT. Translating gives CASSLGLAGGRFTGELFF.

This clone came up a few times. The chain links TRBV6-4 to TRBJ2-3; 13 nucleotides match TRBD2. Germline V gene data show CDR1 as MRHNA and CDR2 as SNTAGT. The CDR3 contains 17 residues. The V and J ends lost 3 bases and 3 bases, in that order; junction bases with no gene match: 6. Here the CDR3 DNA reads TGTGCCAGCAGTGAATCCTGGACTAGCGGGGGAACAGATACGCAGTATTTT. It encodes CASSESWTSGGTDTQYF.

The chain links TRBV4-3 to TRBJ2-2; D is undetermined. The V end was cut by 1 base, the J end by 7 bases, with 22 bases between. The CDR3 runs to 18 residues. Germline assignment: CDR1 LGHNA and CDR2 YSLEER. This CDR3 reads CASSQATYVTDGVGELFF. CDR3 bases: TGCGCCAGCAGCCAAGCTACGTATGTTACGGATGGAGTCGGGGAGCTGTTTTTT.

The V call is TRBV27, the J call TRBJ2-1; a possible D gene is TRBD1 (5 bases). The V end lost 3 bases, the J end lost 7 bases, and 7 bases lay between the germline ends. The CDR3 has 12 residues. Germline V gene sequence: CDR1 MNHEY, CDR2 SMNVEV (reference sequence). Written as DNA, the CDR3 is TGTGCCAGCAGTTTGGGGCCGAATGAGCAGTTCTTC. This translates into CASSLGPNEQFF.

The V call is TRBV6-6, the J call TRBJ2-5; D may be TRBD2 (5 bases). There are 16 residues in the CDR3. The germline gives CDR1 MNHNY, CDR2 SVGAGI (reference sequence). V was pared by 4 bases and J by 1 base, with 16 bases between. Here the CDR3 reads CASSSTTPSGQETQYF. As DNA, the CDR3 is TGTGCCAGCAGTTCTACCACTCCCAGCGGCCAAGAGACCCAGTACTTC.

This clone occurred a few times. V gene TRBV4-3 combines with J gene TRBJ2-1; D not certain. V lost 6 bases to trimming and J lost 2 bases, with 17 bases between them. The germline V gene encodes CDR1 LGHNA and CDR2 YSLEER. The length of the CDR3 is 16 residues. This CDR3 is CASSPRSARTYNEQFF. CDR3 DNA: TGCGCCAGCAGTCCAAGGTCCGCGAGGACCTACAATGAGCAGTTCTTC.

Here the CDR3 reads CASAHWGQGRDSPLHF. CDR3 coding DNA: TGTGCCAGCGCCCATTGGGGACAGGGGCGAGATTCACCCCTCCACTTT. This sequence joins TRBV27 and TRBJ1-6, with 10 bases lining up with TRBD1. CDR1 and CDR2 (germline): MNHEY, SMNVEV (reference sequence). V trimming: 8 bases; J trimming: 8 bases; junction bases outside the gene matches: 12. The CDR3 is 16 residues long.

The CDR3 nucleotides read TGTGCCAGCAGTCCGGGAAATCCCGCGAACACTGAAGCTTTCTTT. Translated, it gives CASSPGNPANTEAFF. The chain has TRBV27 and TRBJ1-1, with D unclear. The CDR3 is 15 residues long. V lost 5 bases and J lost 1, with 14 bases in between. Germline CDR1 and CDR2: MNHEY and SMNVEV (reference sequence).

V gene TRBV9 combines with J gene TRBJ2-5; 10 nucleotides align to TRBD2. Germline CDR1 reads SGDLS; CDR2 reads YYNGEE. V trimming: 3 bases; J trimming: 2 bases; junction bases outside the gene matches: 10. The CDR3 is 17 amino acids. CDR3 region: CASSDTFGLAVQETQYF. CDR3 nucleotides: TGTGCCAGCAGCGACACCTTCGGACTAGCGGTACAAGAGACCCAGTACTTC. The variable domain in full, with the rest retrieved from reference TRBV9 and TRBJ2-5, is DSGVTQTPKHLITATGQRVTLRCSPRSGDLSVYWYQQSLDQGLQFLIQYYNGEERAKGNILERFSAQQFPDLHSELNLSSLELGDSALYFCASSDTFGLAVQETQYFGPGTRLLVL.

The rearrangement joins TRBV9 to TRBJ1-3; TRBD1 aligns across 7 bases. The CDR3 runs to 16 residues. Germline CDR1 reads SGDLS; CDR2 reads YYNGEE. The V and J ends lost 3 bases and 2 bases, in that order; junction bases with no gene match: 8. CDR3 residues: CASSETPQGAGNTIYF. The CDR3 DNA follows: TGTGCCAGCAGCGAGACACCCCAGGGGGCTGGAAACACCATATATTTT.

The chain carries TRBV10-3 and TRBJ1-1; 9 bases fit TRBD1. After removal of 10 bases from V and 3 bases from J, the junction contained 12 bases not matched to a gene. The CDR3 has 15 amino acids. Germline assignment: CDR1 ENHRY and CDR2 SYGVKD. Here the CDR3 reads CASRRPQGADTEAFF. The CDR3 region has the DNA TGTGCCAGCCGCCGACCACAGGGGGCGGACACTGAAGCTTTCTTT.